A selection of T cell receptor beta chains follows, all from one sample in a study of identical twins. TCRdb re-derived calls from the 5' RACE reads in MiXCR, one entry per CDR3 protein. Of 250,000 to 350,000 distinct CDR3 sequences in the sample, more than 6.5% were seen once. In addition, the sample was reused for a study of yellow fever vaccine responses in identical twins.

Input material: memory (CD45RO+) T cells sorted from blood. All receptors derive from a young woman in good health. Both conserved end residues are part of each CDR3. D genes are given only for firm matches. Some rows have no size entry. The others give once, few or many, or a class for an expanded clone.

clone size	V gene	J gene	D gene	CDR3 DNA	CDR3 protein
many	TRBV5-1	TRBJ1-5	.	TGTGCCAGCAGTTTAGGAGGATATAGCAATCAGCCCCAGCATTTT	CASSLGGYSNQPQHF
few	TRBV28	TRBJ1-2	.	TGTGCCAGCAGTACCCGGCCCCGTTCGTATGGCTACACCTTC	CASSTRPRSYGYTF
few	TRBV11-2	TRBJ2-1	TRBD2	TGTGCCAGCAGCTTAGTTTTAGCTAGCGGGTTAGCTTCGAGCTCCTACAATGAGCAGTTCTTC	CASSLVLASGLASSSYNEQFF
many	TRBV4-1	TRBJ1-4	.	TGCGCCAGCAGCCAAAGACTGTCAACTAATGAAAAACTGTTTTTT	CASSQRLSTNEKLFF
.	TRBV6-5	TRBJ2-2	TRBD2	TGTGCCAGCAGTTACGACTCTAGCGGGAGGGGGTACACCGGGGAGCTGTTTTTT	CASSYDSSGRGYTGELFF
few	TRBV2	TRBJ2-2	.	TGTGCCAGCGGCGGACAGTCGGGGAACACCGGGGAGCTGTTTTTT	CASGGQSGNTGELFF
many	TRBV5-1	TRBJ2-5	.	TGCGCCAGCAGCTTGGTGTCGGCTAACAAAGAGACCCAGTACTTC	CASSLVSANKETQYF
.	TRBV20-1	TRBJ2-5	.	TGCAGTGCTACACCGTTGGTGGATCACCAAGAGACCCAGTACTTC	CSATPLVDHQETQYF
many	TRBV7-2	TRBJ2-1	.	TGTGCCAGCAGCTTAGATTACGGGACCCACAATGAGCAGTTCTTC	CASSLDYGTHNEQFF
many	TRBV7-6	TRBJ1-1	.	TGTGCCAGCAGCTTAGAATGGCAGGGGAGTTCCTCTGAAGCTTTCTTT	CASSLEWQGSSSEAFF
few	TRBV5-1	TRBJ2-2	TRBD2	TGCGCCAGCAGCTTATCCACTAGCGGGGCGATGGGGGAGCTGTTTTTT	CASSLSTSGAMGELFF
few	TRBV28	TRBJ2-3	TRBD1	TGTGCCAGCTCTCAAACGGGGGGACAGGGGGCGCGAGATACGCAGTATTTT	CASSQTGGQGARDTQYF
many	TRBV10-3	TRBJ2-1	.	TGTGCCATCAGTACCAGATCCTACAATGAGCAGTTCTTC	CAISTRSYNEQFF
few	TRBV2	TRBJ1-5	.	TGTGCCAGCAGTGGAGGATCCATAAATCAGCCCCAGCATTTT	CASSGGSINQPQHF
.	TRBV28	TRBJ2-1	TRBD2	TGTGCCAGCAGTACTAGCGGGAGAAATGAGCAGTTCTTC	CASSTSGRNEQFF
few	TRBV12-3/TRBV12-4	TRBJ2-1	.	TGTGCCAGCAGTTTACAGACTACGTCCTACGATGAGCAGTTCTTC	CASSLQTTSYDEQFF
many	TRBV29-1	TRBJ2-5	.	TGCAGCGTTGAAGTTGGATGGCAACAGACCCAGTACTTC	CSVEVGWQQTQYF
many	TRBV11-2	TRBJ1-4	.	TGTGCCAGCAGCTTATCCGAGCGGAGTAATGAAAAACTGTTTTTT	CASSLSERSNEKLFF
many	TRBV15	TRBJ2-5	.	TGTGCCACCAGCAGAGATGACGGGGGCCAAGAGACCCAGTACTTC	CATSRDDGGQETQYF
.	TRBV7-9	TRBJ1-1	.	TGTGCCAGCAGCTCTCGGCAGGGGTTTTCTGAAGCTTTCTTT	CASSSRQGFSEAFF
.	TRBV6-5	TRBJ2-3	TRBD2	TGTGCCAGCAGTTTCAGCGGGAGGCCAACAGATACGCAGTATTTT	CASSFSGRPTDTQYF
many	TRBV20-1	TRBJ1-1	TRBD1	TGCAGTGCTAGAGAGGCAAGGACAGGGACCATGAACACTGAAGCTTTCTTT	CSAREARTGTMNTEAFF
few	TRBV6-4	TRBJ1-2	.	TGTGCCAGCAGTGACTCAGCCTCACTTGGAGGCTACACCTTC	CASSDSASLGGYTF
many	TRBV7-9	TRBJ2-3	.	TGTGCCAGCACCTTAGGGCTAAGCACAGATACGCAGTATTTT	CASTLGLSTDTQYF
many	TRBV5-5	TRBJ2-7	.	TGTGCCAGCAGCTTGCGGGAACCCCCATACGAGCAGTACTTC	CASSLREPPYEQYF
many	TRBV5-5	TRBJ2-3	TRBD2	TGTGCCAGCAGCTTTACCACTAGCGGGACAGATACGCAGTATTTT	CASSFTTSGTDTQYF
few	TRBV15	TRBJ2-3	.	TGTGCCACCAGCATCCCTAGCACAGATACGCAGTATTTT	CATSIPSTDTQYF
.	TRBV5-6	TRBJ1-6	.	TGTGCCAGCAGCTCCCTCAGGGATTCACCCCTCCACTTT	CASSSLRDSPLHF
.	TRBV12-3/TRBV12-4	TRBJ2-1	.	TGTGCCAGCACCCGGGACTTGTACTACAATGAGCAGTTCTTC	CASTRDLYYNEQFF
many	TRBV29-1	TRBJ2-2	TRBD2	TGCAGCGTTGGAGCGGGGAGTCGCGCCGGGGAGCTGTTTTTT	CSVGAGSRAGELFF
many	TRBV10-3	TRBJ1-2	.	TGTGCCATCAGTGAAAACCCATCTGACCGCTACACCTTC	CAISENPSDRYTF
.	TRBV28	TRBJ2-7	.	TGTGCCACCTCTCTTGGCTACGAGCAGTACTTC	CATSLGYEQYF
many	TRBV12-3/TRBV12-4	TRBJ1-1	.	TGTGCCAGCAGTTTAGCGAACCGAAACACTGAAGCTTTCTTT	CASSLANRNTEAFF
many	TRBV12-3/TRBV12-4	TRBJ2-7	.	TGTGCCAGCGCCCGGGGTTCCTACGAGCAGTACTTC	CASARGSYEQYF
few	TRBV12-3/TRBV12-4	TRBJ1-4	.	TGTGCCAGCAGTACACAGCCCCGGAGTGAAAAACTGTTTTTT	CASSTQPRSEKLFF
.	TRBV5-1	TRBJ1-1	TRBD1	TGCGCCAGCAGCTTGACCGGACAGGGGGCCACTGAAGCTTCCTTT	CASSLTGQGATEASF
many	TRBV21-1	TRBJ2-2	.	TGTGCCAGCAGCACTAAGACAGGGGGGAATCGAACCGGGGAGCTGTTTTTT	CASSTKTGGNRTGELFF
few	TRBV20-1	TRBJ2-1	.	TGCAGTGCTAGAGATTTAGAGGGGGTTTCCTACAATGAGCAGTTCTTC	CSARDLEGVSYNEQFF
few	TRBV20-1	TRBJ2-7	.	TGCAGTGCTAGAGTTCCGGGACGGAACTACGAGCAGTACTTC	CSARVPGRNYEQYF
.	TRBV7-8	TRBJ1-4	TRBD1	TGTGCCAGCAGCCACCGGGACAGGGACGAAAAACTGTTTTTT	CASSHRDRDEKLFF